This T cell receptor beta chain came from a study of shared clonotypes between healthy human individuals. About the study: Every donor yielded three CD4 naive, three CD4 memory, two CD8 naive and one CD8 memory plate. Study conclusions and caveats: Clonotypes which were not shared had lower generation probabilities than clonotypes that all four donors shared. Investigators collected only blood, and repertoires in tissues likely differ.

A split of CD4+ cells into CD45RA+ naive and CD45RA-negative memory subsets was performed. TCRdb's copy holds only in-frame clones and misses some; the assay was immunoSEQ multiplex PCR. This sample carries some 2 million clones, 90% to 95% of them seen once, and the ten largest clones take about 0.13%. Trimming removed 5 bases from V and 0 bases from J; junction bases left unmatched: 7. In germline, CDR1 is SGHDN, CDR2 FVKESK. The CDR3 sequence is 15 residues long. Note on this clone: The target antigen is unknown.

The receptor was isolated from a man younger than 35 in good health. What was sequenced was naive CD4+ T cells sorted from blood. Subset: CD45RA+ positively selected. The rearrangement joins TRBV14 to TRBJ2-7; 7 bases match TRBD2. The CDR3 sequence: CASSMGGSYSYEQYF. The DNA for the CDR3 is TGTGCCAGCAGCATGGGGGGGTCATACTCCTACGAGCAGTACTTC.